Below are 26 T cell receptor beta chains sequenced from a single sample in a study of T cell changes during pregnancy in multiple sclerosis. Method: immunoSEQ multiplex PCR; TCRdb's copy keeps in-frame clones and lacks some. Counted here are over 35,000 clones, 85% to 90% occurring once; the ten biggest clones make up approximately 0.5%. Here the sequenced sample was CD4+ T cells from peripheral blood mononuclear cells, taken in the second trimester of pregnancy. Source of these receptors: a female donor with multiple sclerosis, enrolled in a pregnancy study.

As DNA, the CDR3 is TGTGCCAGCAGTACGACAGGAGAGAGTGAAAAACTGTTTTTT. Encoded protein: CASSTTGESEKLFF. The rearrangement uses TRBV6-6 and TRBJ1-4, with D perhaps TRBD1 (6 bases). Trimming removed 5 bases from V and 7 bases from J, with 14 bases in between. The CDR3 has 14 residues. Per the germline V gene, CDR1 is MNHNY and CDR2 is SVGAGI (reference sequence).

The genes are TRBV16 and TRBJ2-6; D is undetermined. The CDR3 spans 14 residues. The germline CDR1 and CDR2 sequences are KGHSY and FQNENV. Deletions cut 0 bases from V and 6 bases from J, with 6 bases between. The CDR3 coding sequence is TGTGCCAGCAGCCAATCCGACTCGGCCAACGTCCTGACTTTC. It yields the protein CASSQSDSANVLTF.

The chain is built from TRBV7-2 and TRBJ2-6; maybe TRBD2 (5 bases). V shed 1 base and J shed 2 bases, with 6 bases lying between them. This CDR3 is 15 amino acids long. Looked up from germline, CDR1 is SGHTA and CDR2 is FQGNSA. CDR3 region: CASSLGSAGANVLTF. DNA for the CDR3: TGTGCCAGCAGCTTAGGTAGCGCTGGGGCCAACGTCCTGACTTTC. Variable domain in full (rest from reference TRBV7-2 and TRBJ2-6): GAGVSQSPSNKVTEKGKDVELRCDPISGHTALYWYRQSLGQGLEFLIYFQGNSAPDKSGLPSDRFSAERTGGSVSTLTIQRTQQEDSAVYLCASSLGSAGANVLTFGAGSRLTVL.

V and J are TRBV4-3 and TRBJ2-6; 8 bases are a match to TRBD1. Germline CDR1 LGHNA, CDR2 YSLEER. The J segment lost 0 bases and the V segment lost 1 base, leaving 5 bases of the junction unmatched. The CDR3 sequence is 18 residues long. CDR3 sequence (DNA): TGCGCCAGCAGCCAAGTAACAGGGGGGATCTCTGGGGCCAACGTCCTGACTTTC. This gives the protein CASSQVTGGISGANVLTF.

This rearrangement joins TRBV19 to TRBJ1-1; the match to TRBD1 covers 7 bases. Germline V lookup: CDR1 LNHDA, CDR2 SQIVND (reference sequence). Germline trimming cut 1 base from V and 2 bases from J; bases unmatched to any gene: 1. The CDR3 contains 14 residues. The DNA of the CDR3 is TGTGCCAGTAGTATAGGAGGGGGCAACACTGAAGCTTTCTTT. The encoded protein is CASSIGGGNTEAFF.

This clone was detected once. The gene calls are TRBV18 and TRBJ1-1; a weak D match, TRBD1 (6 bases). V shed 6 bases and J shed 5 bases, with 19 bases lying between them. This CDR3 comprises 15 residues. The germline V gene has CDR1 KGHSH and CDR2 LQKENI. CDR3 DNA sequence: TGTGCCAGCTCCCGGGGGGCAGGACTGAGGACTGAAGCTTTCTTT. As protein: CASSRGAGLRTEAFF. The full variable domain, with the rest looked up from reference TRBV18 and TRBJ1-1, is NAGVMQNPRHLVRRRGQEARLRCSPMKGHSHVYWYRQLPEEGLKFMVYLQKENIIDESGMPKERFSAEFPKEGPSILRIQQVVRGDSAAYFCASSRGAGLRTEAFFGQGTRLTVV.

The J gene is TRBJ2-1, the V gene TRBV19; 9 nucleotides align to TRBD2. Germline loops: CDR1 LNHDA, CDR2 SQIVND (reference sequence). The CDR3 has 17 residues. V was pared by 3 bases and J by 6 bases, with 12 bases of the junction left unmatched. As DNA, the CDR3 is TGTGCCAGTAGTATCGGGCGTCTAGCGGGACTGATCAATGAGCAGTTCTTC. This gives the protein CASSIGRLAGLINEQFF.

This clone was counted between two and nine times. Germline is not matched at one junction end, which may reflect a read error. The chain employs TRBV9 and TRBJ1-5; TRBD1 agrees at 7 bases. This CDR3 region has 15 residues. Germline V lookup: CDR1 SGDLS, CDR2 YYNGEE. CDR3 protein: CASSERQGRKQPQHF. The CDR3 coding sequence is TGTGCCAGCAGCGAGCGACAGGGCCGCAAGCAGCCCCAGCATTTT.

The CDR3 nucleotides are TGTGCCAGTAGTAGGGATAATAGCGGGAGGAGAAATGAGCAGTTCTTC. It encodes CASSRDNSGRRNEQFF. The chain employs TRBV19 and TRBJ2-1; 10 bases align to TRBD2. Germline-derived CDR1 and CDR2 are LNHDA and SQIVND (reference sequence). The ends lost 4 bases at V and 7 bases at J; junction bases unmatched: 10. This CDR3 comprises 16 residues. Variable domain in full (rest from reference TRBV19 and TRBJ2-1): DGGITQSPKYLFRKEGQNVTLSCEQNLNHDAMYWYRQDPGQGLRLIYYSQIVNDFQKGDIAEGYSVSREKKESFPLTVTSAQKNPTAFYLCASSRDNSGRRNEQFFGPGTRLTVL.

The chain recombines TRBV11-2 with TRBJ2-7, with D possibly matching TRBD2 (6 bases). Between the trimmed V and J ends, which lost 7 bases and 0 bases, there was a span of 19 bases. This CDR3 region has 16 residues. CDR1 SGHAT and CDR2 FQNNGV come from the germline V gene. This CDR3 is CASTRLGGDRSYEQYF. The CDR3 DNA sequence: TGTGCCAGCACCCGCTTAGGAGGGGACCGCTCCTACGAGCAGTACTTC.

The rearrangement joins TRBV4-3 to TRBJ2-3; 7 nucleotides agree with TRBD2. The CDR3 has 16 residues. The junction had 6 bases not matched to a gene; V was cut back by 2 bases and J by 1 base. Germline V CDR1 and CDR2: LGHNA, YSLEER. As DNA, the CDR3 is TGCGCCAGCAGCCAACAGTCTAGCGGTGGCACAGATACGCAGTATTTT. Translation: CASSQQSSGGTDTQYF.

The CDR3 DNA follows: TGTGCCAGCAGCCAAATAGCGGGGTGGTACAATGAGCAGTTCTTC. Translating it yields CASSQIAGWYNEQFF. The chain carries TRBV14 and TRBJ2-1, with TRBD2 matching 8 bases. This CDR3 is 15 amino acids long. The junction had 4 bases not matched to a gene; V was cut back by 2 bases and J by 4 bases. Germline loops: CDR1 SGHDN, CDR2 FVKESK.

The chain recombines TRBV6-1 with TRBJ2-4; 12 bases align to TRBD1. Losses at the gene ends were 4 bases for V and 8 bases for J; bases not matched to a gene: 9. Germline loops: CDR1 MNHNS, CDR2 SASEGT. This CDR3 spans 16 amino acids. The CDR3 DNA follows: TGTGCCAGCAGTGTTAGACCGGGACAGGGGGCGGACATTCAGTACTTC. It yields the protein CASSVRPGQGADIQYF.

This chain links TRBV5-4 with TRBJ2-2; 8 nucleotides align to TRBD1. The junction had 3 bases not matched to a gene; V was cut back by 1 base and J by 4 bases. The CDR3 is made up of 15 amino acids. The germline gives CDR1 SGHNT, CDR2 YYREEE (reference sequence). This CDR3 is CASSLQGASTGELFF. The CDR3 nucleotides are TGTGCCAGCAGCTTGCAGGGGGCAAGCACCGGGGAGCTGTTTTTT.

CDR3 coding DNA: TGTGCCAGCAGCTTAGGGGGGCTAGCAGCTGTCTACGAGCAGTACTTC. This sequence encodes CASSLGGLAAVYEQYF. The chain employs TRBV7-2 and TRBJ2-7; TRBD1 might be the D (6 bases). There are 16 residues in the CDR3. In germline, CDR1 is SGHTA, CDR2 FQGNSA. Deletions cut 1 base from V and 3 bases from J, with 16 bases between. The full variable domain, completed using reference TRBV7-2 and TRBJ2-7, is GAGVSQSPSNKVTEKGKDVELRCDPISGHTALYWYRQSLGQGLEFLIYFQGNSAPDKSGLPSDRFSAERTGGSVSTLTIQRTQQEDSAVYLCASSLGGLAAVYEQYFGPGTRLTVT.

The rearrangement joins TRBV5-8 to TRBJ2-1, with 7 bases that match TRBD2. Losses at the gene ends were 3 bases for V and 0 bases for J; bases not matched to a gene: 3. The V gene's germline CDR1 is SGHTS and CDR2 YDEGEE. This CDR3 is built from 15 residues. The CDR3 sequence: CASSSSGISYNEQFF. DNA of the CDR3: TGTGCCAGCAGCTCTAGCGGTATCTCCTACAATGAGCAGTTCTTC.

The rearrangement uses TRBV4-3 and TRBJ2-1, with 10 bases matching TRBD2. With V trimmed by 2 bases and J by 7 bases, 8 bases remained unmatched. The CDR3 extends over 16 amino acids. Germline CDR1 reads LGHNA; CDR2 reads YSLEER. This CDR3 reads CASSQNGLAGDNEQFF. The DNA of the CDR3 is TGCGCCAGCAGCCAAAATGGGCTAGCGGGAGATAATGAGCAGTTCTTC.

DNA for the CDR3: TGTGCCAGTAGTATAGTCCACACTAGCGGTCCGGGGGAAGAGACCCAGTACTTC. Translation: CASSIVHTSGPGEETQYF. The chain joins TRBV19 to TRBJ2-5, with 8 bases lining up with TRBD2. Trimming removed 1 base from V and 3 bases from J; junction bases left unmatched: 13. This CDR3 comprises 18 residues. Per germline, CDR1 LNHDA and CDR2 SQIVND (reference sequence).

CDR3 sequence reads: CASSLARGLAGYTF. DNA of the CDR3: TGTGCCAGCAGCTTGGCTAGGGGGCTTGCCGGCTACACCTTC. The V and J genes are TRBV5-5 and TRBJ1-2, with 7 bases lining up with TRBD1. The junction had 7 bases not matched to a gene; V was cut back by 0 bases and J by 8 bases. The CDR3 sequence is 14 residues long. Germline CDR1 and CDR2: SGHKS and YYEKEE (reference sequence).

This chain links TRBV12-5 with TRBJ2-3; D may be TRBD2 (5 bases). V was cut by 5 bases and J by 2 bases, with 11 bases left in between. Looked up from germline, CDR1 is LGHNT and CDR2 is FRNRAP. The CDR3 has 14 amino acids. The CDR3: CASGPGLITDTQYF. The DNA for the CDR3 is TGTGCTAGTGGTCCCGGACTTATCACAGATACGCAGTATTTT.

This clone came up once. The chain employs TRBV5-1 and TRBJ2-1; TRBD2 matches 14 bases. There are 16 residues in the CDR3. V gave up 4 bases and J gave up 8 bases; unmatched junction bases: 8. Germline V gene lookup returns CDR1 SGHRS and CDR2 YFSETQ. The CDR3 DNA is TGCGCCAGCAGCACCGGGACTAGCGGGAGTGTAGATGAGCAGTTCTTC. Residues: CASSTGTSGSVDEQFF.

This sequence joins TRBV19 and TRBJ1-1; D possibly corresponds to TRBD1 (6 bases). Germline V gene lookup returns CDR1 LNHDA and CDR2 SQIVND (reference sequence). This CDR3 has 11 residues. The ends were cut back, 3 bases at V and 13 bases at J, with 12 bases in the middle. CDR3 coding DNA: TGTGCCAGTAGTATCGGGACATATGTTTTCTTT. Translating gives CASSIGTYVFF. The full variable domain, completed using reference TRBV19 and TRBJ1-1, is DGGITQSPKYLFRKEGQNVTLSCEQNLNHDAMYWYRQDPGQGLRLIYYSQIVNDFQKGDIAEGYSVSREKKESFPLTVTSAQKNPTAFYLCASSIGTYVFFGQGTRLTVV.

The V and J genes are TRBV9 and TRBJ1-4, with a weak D call TRBD1 (5 bases). Per the germline V gene, CDR1 is SGDLS and CDR2 is YYNGEE. V shed 3 bases and J shed 4 bases, with 13 bases lying between them. This CDR3 is built from 15 residues. The CDR3 coding sequence is TGTGCCAGCAGCGGGGGCGACAGCCGTAATGAAAAACTGTTTTTT. Translating gives CASSGGDSRNEKLFF.

This sequence joins TRBV21-1 and TRBJ2-1; the listed D gene, TRBD2, was not tested against the DNA. TRBV21-1 is a documented pseudogene. This CDR3 region has 17 residues. The DNA for the CDR3 is TGTGCCAGCAGCAAAGTAAGAAGTGAGGGAGGGCCTAATGAGCAGTTCTTC. This gives the protein CASSKVRSEGGPNEQFF.

J is TRBJ2-2 and V is TRBV15; no reliable D call. Germline CDR1 and CDR2: LNHNV and YYDKDF (reference sequence). V was cut by 1 base and J by 8 bases, with 5 bases left in between. The CDR3 is 12 residues long. CDR3 nucleotide sequence: TGTGCCACCAGCAGAGCTAGGGGGGAGCTGTTTTTT. Its translation: CATSRARGELFF.

The CDR3 DNA is TGTGCCAGCAGTTACCCTCAGGGGACAGCCTACGAGCAGTACTTC. It codes for CASSYPQGTAYEQYF. The J gene is TRBJ2-7, the V gene TRBV6-6, with 7 bases matching TRBD1. CDR3 length: 15 amino acids. The junction had 6 bases not matched to a gene; V was cut back by 2 bases and J by 2 bases. The germline gives CDR1 MNHNY, CDR2 SVGAGI (reference sequence).